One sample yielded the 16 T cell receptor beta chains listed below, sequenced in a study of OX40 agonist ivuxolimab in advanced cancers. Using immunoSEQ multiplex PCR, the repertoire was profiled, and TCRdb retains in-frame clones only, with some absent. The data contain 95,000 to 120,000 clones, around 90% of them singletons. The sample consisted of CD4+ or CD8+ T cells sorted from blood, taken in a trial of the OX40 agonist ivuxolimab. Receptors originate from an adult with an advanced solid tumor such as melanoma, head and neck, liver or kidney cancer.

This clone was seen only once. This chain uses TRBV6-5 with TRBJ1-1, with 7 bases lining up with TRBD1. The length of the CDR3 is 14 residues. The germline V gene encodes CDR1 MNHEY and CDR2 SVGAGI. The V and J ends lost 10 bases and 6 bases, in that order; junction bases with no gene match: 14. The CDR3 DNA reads TGTGCCACCACCCCTACAGGGGTAACGGCTGAAGCTTTCTTT. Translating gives CATTPTGVTAEAFF.

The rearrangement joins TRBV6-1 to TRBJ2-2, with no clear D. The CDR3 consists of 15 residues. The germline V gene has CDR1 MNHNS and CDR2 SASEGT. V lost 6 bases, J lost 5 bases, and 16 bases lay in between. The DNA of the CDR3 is TGTGCCAGCAGCCGGGTTCTAGTAGGGACCGGGGAGCTGTTTTTT. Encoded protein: CASSRVLVGTGELFF.

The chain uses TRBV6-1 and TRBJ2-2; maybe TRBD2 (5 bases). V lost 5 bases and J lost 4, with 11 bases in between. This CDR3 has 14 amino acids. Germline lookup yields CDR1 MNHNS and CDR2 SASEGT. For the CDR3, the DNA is TGTGCCAGCAGTCGGGCGAGGGCCACCGGGGAGCTGTTTTTT. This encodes CASSRARATGELFF.

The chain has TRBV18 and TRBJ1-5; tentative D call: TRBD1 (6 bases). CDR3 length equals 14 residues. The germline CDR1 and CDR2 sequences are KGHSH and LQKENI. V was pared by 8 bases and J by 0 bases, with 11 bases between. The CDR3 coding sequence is TGTGCCAGCGCTTTAGGGGGTAGCAATCAGCCCCAGCATTTT. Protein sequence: CASALGGSNQPQHF.

Written as DNA, the CDR3 is TGTGCCAGCAACACTTTCAAGGCGGAGGAGCAGTACTTC. Translation gives CASNTFKAEEQYF. The rearrangement joins TRBV2 to TRBJ2-7; D is undetermined. Trimming took 7 bases from V and 7 from J, leaving 17 bases between them. The CDR3 has 13 residues. The V gene's germline CDR1 is SNHLY and CDR2 FYNNEI.

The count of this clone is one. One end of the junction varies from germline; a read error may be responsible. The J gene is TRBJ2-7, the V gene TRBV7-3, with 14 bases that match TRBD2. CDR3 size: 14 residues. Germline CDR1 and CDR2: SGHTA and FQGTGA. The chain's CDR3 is CASSSTGTSGGLFF. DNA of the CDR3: TGTGCCAGCAGCTCCACCGGGACTAGCGGGGGCCTCTTCTTC.

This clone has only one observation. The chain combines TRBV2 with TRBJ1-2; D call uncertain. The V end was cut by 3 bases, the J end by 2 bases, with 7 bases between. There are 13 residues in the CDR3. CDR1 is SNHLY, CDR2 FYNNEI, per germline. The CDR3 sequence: CASSETMNYGYTF. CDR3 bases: TGTGCCAGCAGTGAGACAATGAACTATGGCTACACCTTC.

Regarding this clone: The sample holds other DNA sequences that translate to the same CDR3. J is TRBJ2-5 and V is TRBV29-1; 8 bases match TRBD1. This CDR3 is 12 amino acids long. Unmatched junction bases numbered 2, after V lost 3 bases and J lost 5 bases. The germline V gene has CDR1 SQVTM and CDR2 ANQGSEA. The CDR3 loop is CSVDRGQETQYF. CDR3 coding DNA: TGCAGCGTTGACAGGGGGCAGGAGACCCAGTACTTC.

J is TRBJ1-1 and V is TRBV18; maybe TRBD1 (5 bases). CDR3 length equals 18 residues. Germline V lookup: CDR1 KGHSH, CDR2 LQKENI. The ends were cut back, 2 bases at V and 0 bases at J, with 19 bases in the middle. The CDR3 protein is CASSPFAGHTSMNTEAFF. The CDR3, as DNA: TGTGCCAGCTCACCATTCGCAGGGCACACCTCTATGAACACTGAAGCTTTCTTT.

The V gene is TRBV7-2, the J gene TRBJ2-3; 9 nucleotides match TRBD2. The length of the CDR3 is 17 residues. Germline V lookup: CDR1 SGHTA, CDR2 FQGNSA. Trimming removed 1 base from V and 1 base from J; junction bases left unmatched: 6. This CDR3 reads CASSLVSLAGRTDTQYF. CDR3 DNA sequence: TGTGCCAGCAGCTTAGTGTCACTAGCGGGCCGCACAGATACGCAGTATTTT.

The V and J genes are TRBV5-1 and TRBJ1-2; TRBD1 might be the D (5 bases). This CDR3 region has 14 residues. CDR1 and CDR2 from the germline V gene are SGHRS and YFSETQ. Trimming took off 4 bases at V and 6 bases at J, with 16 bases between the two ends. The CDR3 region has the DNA TGCGCCAGCAGCCCCCCCGGCAGGGCCGATGGCTACACCTTC. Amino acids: CASSPPGRADGYTF.

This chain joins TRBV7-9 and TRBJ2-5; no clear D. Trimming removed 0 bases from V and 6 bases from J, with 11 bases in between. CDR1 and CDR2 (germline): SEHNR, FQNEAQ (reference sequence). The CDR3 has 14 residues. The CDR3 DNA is TGTGCCAGCAGCTTAGCGCTCTTAATGAAGACCCAGTACTTC. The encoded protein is CASSLALLMKTQYF.

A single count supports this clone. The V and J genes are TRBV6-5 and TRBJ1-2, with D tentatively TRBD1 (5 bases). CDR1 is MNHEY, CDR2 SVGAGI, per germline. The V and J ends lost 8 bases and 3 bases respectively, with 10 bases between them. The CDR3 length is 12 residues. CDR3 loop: CASGDRYYGYTF. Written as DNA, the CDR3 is TGTGCCAGCGGAGACAGATACTATGGCTACACCTTC.

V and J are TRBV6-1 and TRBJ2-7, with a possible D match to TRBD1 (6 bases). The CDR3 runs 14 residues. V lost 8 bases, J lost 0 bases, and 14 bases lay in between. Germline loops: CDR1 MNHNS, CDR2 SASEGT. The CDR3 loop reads CASARDTSSYEQYF. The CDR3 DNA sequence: TGTGCCAGCGCCCGGGACACGAGCTCCTACGAGCAGTACTTC.

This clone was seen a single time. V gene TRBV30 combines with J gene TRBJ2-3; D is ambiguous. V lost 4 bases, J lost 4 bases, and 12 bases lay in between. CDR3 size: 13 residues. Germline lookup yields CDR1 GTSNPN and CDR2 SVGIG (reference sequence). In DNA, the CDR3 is TGTGCCTGGAAGGGTCCAGGTGCAGATACGCAGTATTTT. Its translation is CAWKGPGADTQYF.

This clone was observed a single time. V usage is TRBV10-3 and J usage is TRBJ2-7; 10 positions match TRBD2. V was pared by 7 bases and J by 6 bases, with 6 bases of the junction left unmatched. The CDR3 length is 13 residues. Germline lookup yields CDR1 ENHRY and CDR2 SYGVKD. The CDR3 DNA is TGTGCCATCACGAGCGGGAGGGCAGGCGAGCAGTACTTC. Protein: CAITSGRAGEQYF.